This TCR beta chain was sequenced in a study of glioma-infiltrating T cells after dendritic cell vaccination. General observations from the study: Complete blood and tumor specimen sets were limited to few patients.

Time point meaning: after dendritic cell vaccination, including at tumor progression/relapse. TCRB CDR3 was amplified from 2 ug genomic DNA or less. The primer mix had 60 V beta and 13 J beta primers. TCRdb keeps only in-frame clones here, not all; method: immunoSEQ multiplex PCR. Seen here are over 65,000 clones, roughly 85% observed once, and the top ten hold around 8%. With respect to this clone: Its antigen is currently unknown.

The length of the CDR3 is 16 residues. V dropped 3 bases and J dropped 1; count of bases not matched to a gene: 5. Per germline, CDR1 MNHEY and CDR2 SMNVEV (reference sequence). This TCR was recovered from a human donor with glioblastoma. V gene TRBV27 combines with J gene TRBJ1-4, with 7 bases fitting TRBD1. Source: blood, taken after dendritic cell vaccination. CDR3 protein: CASSFRTGLTNEKLFF. The CDR3 DNA reads as TGTGCCAGCAGTTTTCGGACAGGCCTAACTAATGAAAAACTGTTTTTT.